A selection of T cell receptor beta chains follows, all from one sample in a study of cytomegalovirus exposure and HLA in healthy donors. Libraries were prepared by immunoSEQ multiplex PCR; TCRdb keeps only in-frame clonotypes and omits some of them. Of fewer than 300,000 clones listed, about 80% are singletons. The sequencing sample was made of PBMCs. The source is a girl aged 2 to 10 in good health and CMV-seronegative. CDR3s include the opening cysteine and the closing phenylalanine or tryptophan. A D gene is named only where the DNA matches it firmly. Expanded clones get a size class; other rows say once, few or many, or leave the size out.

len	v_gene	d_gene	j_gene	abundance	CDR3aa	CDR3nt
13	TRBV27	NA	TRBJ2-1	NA	CASTGHGSYEQFF	TGTGCCAGCACCGGACACGGGAGCTATGAGCAGTTCTTC
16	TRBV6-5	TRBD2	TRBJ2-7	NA	CASSYSGRGGSYEQYF	TGTGCCAGCAGTTACTCGGGGAGGGGAGGATCCTACGAGCAGTACTTC
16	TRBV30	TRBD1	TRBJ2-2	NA	CAWRDLRDRDTGELFF	TGTGCCTGGAGGGATCTCCGGGACAGGGACACCGGGGAGCTGTTTTTT
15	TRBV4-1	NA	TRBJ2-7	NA	CASSQDEGNSYEQYF	TGCGCCAGCAGCCAAGATGAGGGAAATTCCTACGAGCAGTACTTC
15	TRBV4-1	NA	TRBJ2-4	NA	CASSQIQGLKNIQYF	TGCGCCAGCAGCCAAATCCAGGGCCTCAAAAACATTCAGTACTTC
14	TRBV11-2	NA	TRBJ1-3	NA	CASSLEAGGNTIYF	TGTGCCAGCAGCTTAGAGGCAGGAGGAAACACCATATATTTT
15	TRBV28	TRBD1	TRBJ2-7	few	CASSSIGTASYEQYF	TGTGCCAGCAGTTCAATCGGGACAGCCTCCTACGAGCAGTACTTC
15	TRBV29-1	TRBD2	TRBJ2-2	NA	CSVERAGETSGELFF	TGCAGCGTTGAGAGGGCGGGAGAGACCTCCGGGGAGCTGTTTTTT
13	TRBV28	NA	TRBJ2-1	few	CASSMRGTGEQFF	TGTGCCAGCAGTATGCGCGGGACGGGGGAGCAGTTCTTC
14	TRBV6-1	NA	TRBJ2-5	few	CASKFSQSTETQYF	TGTGCCAGCAAGTTTAGCCAATCAACAGAGACCCAGTACTTC
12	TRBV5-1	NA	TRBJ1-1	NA	CASSLQGSGAFF	TGCGCCAGCAGCTTACAGGGCTCTGGAGCTTTCTTT
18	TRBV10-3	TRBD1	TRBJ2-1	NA	CAISESSLSRGQYNEQFF	TGTGCCATCAGTGAGTCGAGTTTGAGTAGGGGGCAGTACAATGAGCAGTTCTTC
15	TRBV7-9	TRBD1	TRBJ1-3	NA	CASSLQGATGNTIYF	TGTGCCAGCAGCTTACAGGGGGCCACTGGAAACACCATATATTTT
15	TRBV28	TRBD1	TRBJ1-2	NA	CASSPDRGLGYGYTF	TGTGCCAGCAGTCCCGACAGGGGGCTGGGCTATGGCTACACCTTC
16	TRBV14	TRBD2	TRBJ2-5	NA	CASSQVSGRPTETQYF	TGTGCCAGCAGCCAAGTTAGCGGGAGACCCACAGAGACCCAGTACTTC
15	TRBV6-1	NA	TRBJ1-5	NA	CASNQDSPVDQSQHF	TGTGCCAGCAACCAGGACAGTCCCGTCGATCAGTCCCAGCATTTT
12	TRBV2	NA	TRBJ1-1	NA	CASSEVAGGAFF	TGTGCCAGCAGTGAAGTGGCAGGAGGAGCTTTCTTT